This TCR beta chain comes out of a study of metastatic and nonmetastatic thyroid tumors. This clone came up many times. Germline V CDR1 and CDR2: MGHDK, SYGVNS. With V trimmed by 6 bases and J by 2 bases, 5 bases remained unmatched. The CDR3 is 16 amino acids. Original processing methods: The study built a papillary thyroid cancer distant-metastasis classifier from CDR3 differences across clinicopathological groups. TCRdb reanalyzed the PCR reads with MiXCR. TCRdb's processing, not the authors' own work, is the source of the V and J calls. The sample holds roughly 27,000 clones; 10% to 15% are singletons and the top ten take nearly 5%. Before thyroid surgery, none of the patients had received any treatment.

The sequence came from a female donor with papillary thyroid cancer or a benign thyroid nodule (not recorded which). Some clones in this sample may be carry-over from other donors' samples. V gene TRBV25-1 combines with J gene TRBJ2-3; 13 nucleotides align to TRBD2. Input material: blood. The CDR3 region has the DNA TGTGCCAGCAGCGAAGGGACTAGCGGGACCACAGATACGCAGTATTTT. Residues: CASSEGTSGTTDTQYF.